This TCR beta chain comes out of a study of cytotoxic CD8 clonotypes in ibrutinib-treated CLL. Study as a whole: Samples yielded averages of 255,043 productive templates and 94,000 or so productive rearrangements. Study conclusions and caveats: Clonality rose at ibrutinib response, held steady in sustained remission, and fell toward baseline at progression. Rare overall, public clonotypes shrank or held steady under therapy. Clonality was higher at baseline than in age-matched healthy donors and tracked circulating CD8+ T-cell counts.

For this clone: Its antigen remains unidentified.

The assay was immunoSEQ multiplex PCR, and TCRdb's table has in-frame clones only and misses some. The sample contains some 70,000 clones, over 75% of which appear only once. V lost 2 bases and J lost 4, with 12 bases in between. The germline V gene encodes CDR1 SGHTA and CDR2 FQGNSA. This CDR3 comprises 16 residues. The sequenced sample was PBMCs, obtained after 12 months of ibrutinib treatment. This sequence originates from a human donor with chronic lymphocytic leukemia. The J gene is TRBJ2-6, the V gene TRBV7-2; no clear D gene. CDR3 bases: TGTGCCAGCAGCTTAAATCGAGGTTCAGGGGCCAACGTCCTGACTTTC. Amino acid sequence: CASSLNRGSGANVLTF.